This record looks at one T cell receptor (beta chain) sequence and its context. Germline CDR1 reads LGHNA; CDR2 reads YNFKEQ. The CDR3 loop spans 14 amino acids. With 1 base removed from V and 3 bases from J, the gap between germline ends came to 8 bases. The data originate from a study of blood T cell repertoires in COVID-19. Overall study context: The samples span acute and convalescent COVID-19 from the United States, Italy and Spain. The cDNA or gDNA used as material had been derived from T cells, B-cell-depleted T cells, or PBMCs.

The data were produced by immunoSEQ multiplex PCR, yet TCRdb's version contains in-frame clones alone and is incomplete. This table has around 470,000 clones, 80% to 90% appearing once. This clonotype was sampled from a young man with COVID-19, enrolled during active disease. The chain combines TRBV4-2 with TRBJ2-3; the D is unclear. Material: peripheral blood. CDR3 in DNA: TGTGCCAGCAGCCAAGGAGGCCCGACAGATACGCAGTATTTT. As protein: CASSQGGPTDTQYF.